This T cell receptor (beta chain) was profiled in a study of blood T cells in healthy people across ages. Across the study: Per two T cells, about one barcoded beta molecule was captured through template switching. Notes on the study in general: Aged donors had fewer naive CD4+ cells and lower diversity than long-lived donors.

Germline-derived CDR1 and CDR2 are LGHNA and YNFKEQ. With 4 bases clipped from V and 2 bases from J, the junction kept 9 bases outside the gene matches. The CDR3 runs 16 residues. Through a sample-barcoded 5' primer and a J-beta primer mix, a second PCR was run for roughly 6 to 11 cycles. TCRdb ran MiXCR on the 5' RACE reads and lists one entry per CDR3 protein. This sample has approximately 1,000,000 distinct CDR3 sequences, with 45% found just once. Isolation recovered at least 7 million PBMCs from every sample. Extraction of total RNA produced a minimum of 5.5 micrograms from each sample. In the case of this clonotype: Its antigen is unknown.

Sequenced sample: blood. The sequence derives from a woman aged 60-70 years in good health. This rearrangement joins TRBV4-2 to TRBJ2-3, with TRBD1 identical over 7 bases. CDR3 DNA sequence: TGTGCCAGCAGCCCGACCGGGACAGCTACCACAGATACGCAGTATTTT. Protein sequence: CASSPTGTATTDTQYF.